The 10 T cell receptor beta chains below come from one sample, sequenced in a study of blood T cell repertoires in COVID-19. TCRdb keeps only in-frame clones here, not all; method: immunoSEQ multiplex PCR. The table shows under 25,000 clones, with under 90% occurring only once. The sequenced material came from peripheral blood. The receptors come from a woman aged 70-85 years with active COVID-19.

This clone has a single count. The rearrangement uses TRBV9 and TRBJ2-1; D might be TRBD2 (6 bases). This CDR3 is built from 14 residues. Trimming removed 4 bases at V and 5 bases at J, with 13 bases between. CDR1 is SGDLS and CDR2 is YYNGEE in the germline V gene. The CDR3 sequence is CASSPRRTNNEQFF. In DNA, the CDR3 is TGTGCCAGCAGCCCCCGGCGGACTAACAATGAGCAGTTCTTC.

This clone was seen only a few times. V usage is TRBV4-3 and J usage is TRBJ2-4, with 11 nucleotides matching TRBD2. The V segment lost 1 base and the J segment 5 bases; nucleotides outside the gene matches: 7. Looked up from germline, CDR1 is LGHNA and CDR2 is YSLEER. CDR3 size: 17 residues. CDR3 coding DNA: TGCGCCAGCAGCCAAGGAAATAGCGGGGGGGCCGAAAACATTCAGTACTTC. This gives the protein CASSQGNSGGAENIQYF.

The chain joins TRBV3-1 (or the pseudogene TRBV3-2) to TRBJ2-5; maybe TRBD1 (6 bases). Trimming stripped 4 bases from V and 5 bases from J, with 14 bases between. Per the germline V gene, CDR1 is LGHDT and CDR2 is YNNKEL (reference sequence). CDR3 length equals 14 residues. CDR3 in DNA: TGTGCCAGCAGCCGATCCAGGGGTATGGAGACCCAGTACTTC. Protein: CASSRSRGMETQYF.

V and J are TRBV20-1 and TRBJ1-2, with unresolved D. The germline CDR1 and CDR2 sequences are DFQATT and SNEGSKA (reference sequence). V dropped 3 bases and J dropped 4 bases, with 6 bases sitting between them. The CDR3 covers 11 residues. CDR3 residues: CSASLSYGYTF. CDR3 nucleotides: TGCAGTGCTAGTCTAAGCTATGGCTACACCTTC.

The chain links TRBV12-3 or TRBV12-4 to TRBJ1-2; maybe TRBD1 (5 bases). The V end lost 4 bases, the J end lost 7 bases, and 7 bases lay between the germline ends. CDR3 length: 11 amino acids. CDR3 DNA: TGTGCCAGCAGTTACGACAGTGGCTACACCTTC. This sequence encodes CASSYDSGYTF.

This rearrangement joins TRBV24-1 to TRBJ2-7, with D possibly matching TRBD1 (6 bases). The CDR3 covers 17 residues. Trimming cost V 0 bases and J 2 bases, with 16 bases left between them. Looked up from germline, CDR1 is KGHDR and CDR2 is SFDVKD. This CDR3 reads CATSDLKGSAGAYEQYF. The CDR3 bases are TGTGCCACCAGTGATTTGAAAGGATCGGCAGGGGCCTACGAGCAGTACTTC.

This sequence joins TRBV9 and TRBJ1-3; 9 bases align to TRBD1. The V gene end was trimmed by 3 bases and the J gene end by 0 bases; junction bases not matched to a gene: 7. This CDR3 is built from 17 residues. Per germline, CDR1 SGDLS and CDR2 YYNGEE. The CDR3 coding sequence is TGTGCCAGCAGCGCCGGGACAGGGCTCTTCTCTGGAAACACCATATATTTT. It translates to CASSAGTGLFSGNTIYF.

This rearrangement joins TRBV30 to TRBJ1-1; 9 nucleotides align to TRBD1. This CDR3 is 13 amino acids long. Germline V lookup: CDR1 GTSNPN, CDR2 SVGIG (reference sequence). The junction had 0 bases not matched to a gene; V was cut back by 3 bases and J by 1 base. CDR3 in DNA: TGTGCCTGGAGACAGGGGGCGAACACTGAAGCTTTCTTT. This encodes CAWRQGANTEAFF.

This clone rates as medium-sized. Here the CDR3 reads CASSLGPGDNTEAFF. CDR3 sequence (DNA): TGCGCCAGCAGCTTGGGTCCGGGGGATAATACTGAAGCTTTCTTT. The genes are TRBV5-1 and TRBJ1-1, with D tentatively TRBD1 (5 bases). The germline CDR1 and CDR2 sequences are SGHRS and YFSETQ. Trimming took off 0 bases at V and 5 bases at J, with 14 bases between the two ends. The CDR3 has 15 residues.

This clone was seen only once. The rearrangement joins TRBV2 to TRBJ1-4; D is perhaps TRBD1 (5 bases). CDR3 size: 14 residues. The germline V gene encodes CDR1 SNHLY and CDR2 FYNNEI. V lost 7 bases to trimming and J lost 5 bases, with 14 bases between them. This CDR3 is CASKGRDYNEKLFF. The CDR3 DNA is TGTGCCAGCAAGGGCAGGGACTACAATGAAAAACTGTTTTTT.